This T cell receptor (beta chain) was documented in a study of human thymus T cells. Study-wide findings and caveats: Apparent bias marked the V and J gene usage of thymic and blood repertoires. Unrelated people showed highly overlapping thymic repertoires, related research reported.

Resections removed during corrective heart surgery provided the thymus tissue used. Donors were healthy Finnish infants having corrective surgery for congenital heart defects. CDR3 length equals 17 residues. Germline V gene lookup returns CDR1 MNHEY and CDR2 SMNVEV (reference sequence). V shed 0 bases and J 1 base; nucleotides not matched to a gene: 7. Measured with immunoSEQ multiplex PCR; TCRdb has only the in-frame clones, and not every one. Of about 78,000 clones in the sample, just over 95% were seen once. Regarding this clone: The antigen is not known.

The sample taken for sequencing was thymus tissue. The chain recombines TRBV27 with TRBJ1-1, with TRBD1 identical over 8 bases. This receptor was identified in a boy under two years old with a congenital heart defect but otherwise immunologically healthy. The CDR3 loop is CASSLSISDRENTEAFF. As DNA, the CDR3 is TGTGCCAGCAGTTTATCGATCTCGGACAGGGAGAACACTGAAGCTTTCTTT.